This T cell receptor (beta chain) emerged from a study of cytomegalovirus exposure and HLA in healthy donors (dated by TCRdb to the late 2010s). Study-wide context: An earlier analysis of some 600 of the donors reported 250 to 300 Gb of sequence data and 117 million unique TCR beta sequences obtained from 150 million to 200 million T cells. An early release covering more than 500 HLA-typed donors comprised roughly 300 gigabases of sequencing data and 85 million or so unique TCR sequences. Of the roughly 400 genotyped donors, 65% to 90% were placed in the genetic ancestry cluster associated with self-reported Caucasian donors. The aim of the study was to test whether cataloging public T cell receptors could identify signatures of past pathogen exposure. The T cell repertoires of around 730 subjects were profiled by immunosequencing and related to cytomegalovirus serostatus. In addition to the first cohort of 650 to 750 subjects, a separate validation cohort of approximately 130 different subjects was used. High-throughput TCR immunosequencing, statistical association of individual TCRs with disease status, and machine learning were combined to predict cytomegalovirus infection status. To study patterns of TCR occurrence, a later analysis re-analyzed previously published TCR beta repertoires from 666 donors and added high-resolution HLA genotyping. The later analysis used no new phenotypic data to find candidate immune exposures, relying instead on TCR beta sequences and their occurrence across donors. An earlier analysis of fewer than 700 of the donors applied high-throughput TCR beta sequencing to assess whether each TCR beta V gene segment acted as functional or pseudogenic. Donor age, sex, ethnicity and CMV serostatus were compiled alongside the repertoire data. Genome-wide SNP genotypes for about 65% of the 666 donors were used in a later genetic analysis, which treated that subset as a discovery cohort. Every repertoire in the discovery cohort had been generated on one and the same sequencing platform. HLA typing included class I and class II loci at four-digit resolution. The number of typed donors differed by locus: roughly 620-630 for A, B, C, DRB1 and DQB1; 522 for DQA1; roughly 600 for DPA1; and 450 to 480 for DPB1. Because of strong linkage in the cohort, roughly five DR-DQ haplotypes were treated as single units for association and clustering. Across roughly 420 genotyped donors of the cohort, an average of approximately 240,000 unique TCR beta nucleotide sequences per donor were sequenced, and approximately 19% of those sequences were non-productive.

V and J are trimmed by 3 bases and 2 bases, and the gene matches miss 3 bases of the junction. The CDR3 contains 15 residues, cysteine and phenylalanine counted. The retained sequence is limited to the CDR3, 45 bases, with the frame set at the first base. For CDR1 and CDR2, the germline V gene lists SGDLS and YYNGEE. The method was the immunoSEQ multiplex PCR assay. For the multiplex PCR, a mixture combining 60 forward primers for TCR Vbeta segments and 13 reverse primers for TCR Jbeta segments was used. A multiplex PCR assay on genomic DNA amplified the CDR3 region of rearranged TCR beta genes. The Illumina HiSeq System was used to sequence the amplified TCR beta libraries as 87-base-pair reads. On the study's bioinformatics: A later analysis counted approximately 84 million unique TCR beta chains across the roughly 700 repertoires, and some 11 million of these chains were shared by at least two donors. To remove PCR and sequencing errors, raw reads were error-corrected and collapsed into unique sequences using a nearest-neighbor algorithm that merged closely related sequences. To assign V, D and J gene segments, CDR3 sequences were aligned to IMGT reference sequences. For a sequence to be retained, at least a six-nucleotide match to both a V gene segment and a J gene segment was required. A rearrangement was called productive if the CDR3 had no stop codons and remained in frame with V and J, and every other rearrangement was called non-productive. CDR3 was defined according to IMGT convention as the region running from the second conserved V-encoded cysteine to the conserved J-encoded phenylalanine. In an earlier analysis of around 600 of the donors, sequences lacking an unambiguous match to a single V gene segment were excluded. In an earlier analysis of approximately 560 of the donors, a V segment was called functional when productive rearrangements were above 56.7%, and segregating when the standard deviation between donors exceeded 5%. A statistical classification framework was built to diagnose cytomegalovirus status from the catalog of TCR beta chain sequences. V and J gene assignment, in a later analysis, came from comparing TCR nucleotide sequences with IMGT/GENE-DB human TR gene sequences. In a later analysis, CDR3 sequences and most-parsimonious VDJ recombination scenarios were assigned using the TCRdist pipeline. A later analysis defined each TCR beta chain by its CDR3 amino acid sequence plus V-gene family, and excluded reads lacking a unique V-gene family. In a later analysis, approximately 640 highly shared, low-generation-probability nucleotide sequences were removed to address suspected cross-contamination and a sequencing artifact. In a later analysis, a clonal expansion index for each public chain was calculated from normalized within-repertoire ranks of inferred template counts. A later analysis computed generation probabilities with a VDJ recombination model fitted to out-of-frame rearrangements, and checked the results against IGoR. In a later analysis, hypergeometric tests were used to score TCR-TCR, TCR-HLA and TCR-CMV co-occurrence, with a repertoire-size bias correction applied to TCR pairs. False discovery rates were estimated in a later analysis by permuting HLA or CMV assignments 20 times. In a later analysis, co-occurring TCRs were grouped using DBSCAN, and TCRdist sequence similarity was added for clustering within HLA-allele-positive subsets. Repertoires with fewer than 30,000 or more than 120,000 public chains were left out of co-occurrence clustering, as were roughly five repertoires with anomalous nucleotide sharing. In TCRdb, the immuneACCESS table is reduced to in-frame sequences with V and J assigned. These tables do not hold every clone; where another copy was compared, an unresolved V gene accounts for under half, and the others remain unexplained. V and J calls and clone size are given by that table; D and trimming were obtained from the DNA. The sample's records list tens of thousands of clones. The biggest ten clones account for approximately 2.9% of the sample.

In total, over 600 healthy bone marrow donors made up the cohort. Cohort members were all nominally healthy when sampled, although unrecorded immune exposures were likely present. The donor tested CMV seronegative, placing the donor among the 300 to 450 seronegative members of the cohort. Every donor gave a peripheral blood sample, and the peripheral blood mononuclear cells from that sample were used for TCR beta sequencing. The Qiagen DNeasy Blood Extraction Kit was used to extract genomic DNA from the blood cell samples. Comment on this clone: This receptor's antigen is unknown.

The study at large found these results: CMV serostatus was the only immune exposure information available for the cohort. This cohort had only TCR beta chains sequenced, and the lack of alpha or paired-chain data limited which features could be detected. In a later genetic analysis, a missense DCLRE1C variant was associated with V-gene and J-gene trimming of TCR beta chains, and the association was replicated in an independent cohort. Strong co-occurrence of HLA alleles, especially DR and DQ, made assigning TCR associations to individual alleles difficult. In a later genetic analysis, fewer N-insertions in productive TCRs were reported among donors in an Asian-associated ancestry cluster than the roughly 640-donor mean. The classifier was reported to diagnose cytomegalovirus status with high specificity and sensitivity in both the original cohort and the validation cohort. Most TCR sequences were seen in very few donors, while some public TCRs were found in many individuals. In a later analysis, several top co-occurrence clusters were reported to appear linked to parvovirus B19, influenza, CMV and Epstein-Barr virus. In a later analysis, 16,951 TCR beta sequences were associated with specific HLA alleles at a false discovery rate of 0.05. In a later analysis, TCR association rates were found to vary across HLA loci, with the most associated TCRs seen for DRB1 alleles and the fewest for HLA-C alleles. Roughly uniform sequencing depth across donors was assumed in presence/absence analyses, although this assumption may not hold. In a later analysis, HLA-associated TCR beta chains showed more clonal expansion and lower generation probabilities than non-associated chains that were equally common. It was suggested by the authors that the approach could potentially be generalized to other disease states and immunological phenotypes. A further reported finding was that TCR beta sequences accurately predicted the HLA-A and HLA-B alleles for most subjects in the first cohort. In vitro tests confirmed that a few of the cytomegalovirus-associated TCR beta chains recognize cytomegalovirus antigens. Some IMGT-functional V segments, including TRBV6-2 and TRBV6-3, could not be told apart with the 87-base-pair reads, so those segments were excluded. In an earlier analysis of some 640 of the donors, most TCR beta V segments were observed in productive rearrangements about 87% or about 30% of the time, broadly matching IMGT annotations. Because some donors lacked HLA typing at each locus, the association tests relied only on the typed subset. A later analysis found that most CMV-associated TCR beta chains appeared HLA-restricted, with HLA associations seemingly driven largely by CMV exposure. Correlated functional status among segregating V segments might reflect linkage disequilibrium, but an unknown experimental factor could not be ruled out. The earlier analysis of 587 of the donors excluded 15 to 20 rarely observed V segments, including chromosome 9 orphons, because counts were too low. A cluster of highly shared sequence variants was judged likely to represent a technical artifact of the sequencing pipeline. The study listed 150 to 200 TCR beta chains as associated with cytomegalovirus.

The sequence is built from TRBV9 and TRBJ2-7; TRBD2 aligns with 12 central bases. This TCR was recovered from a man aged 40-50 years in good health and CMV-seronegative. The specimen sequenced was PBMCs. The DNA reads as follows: TGTGCCAGCAGCGCAACTAGCGGGGGGCCCTACGAGCAGTACTTC. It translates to CASSATSGGPYEQYF.